These 25 T cell receptor beta chains share one sample of origin, sequenced in a study of blood T cell repertoires in COVID-19. Generated by immunoSEQ multiplex PCR, the TCRdb table keeps only in-frame clones and is missing some. This table has over 120,000 clones, about 80% appearing once. The specimen sequenced was PBMCs or T cells enriched from blood (not recorded which). All receptors derive from a woman aged 45-60 years who had recovered from COVID-19.

The table lists this clone with many counts. Other DNA variants within this sample encode the same CDR3. V is TRBV6-4 and J is TRBJ2-6, with D possibly being TRBD2 (6 bases). Germline values: CDR1 MRHNA, CDR2 SNTAGT. Trimming left V 0 bases short and J 1 base short, with 7 bases between. The CDR3 is 16 amino acids. Written as DNA, the CDR3 is TGTGCCAGCAGTGACTCGGGGGGATCTGGGGCCAACGTCCTGACTTTC. Translating gives CASSDSGGSGANVLTF.

The chain couples TRBV18 to TRBJ1-5; D perhaps matches TRBD1 (5 bases). Germline V gene data show CDR1 as KGHSH and CDR2 as LQKENI. The CDR3 is made up of 11 amino acids. V lost 5 bases, J lost 10 bases, and 9 bases lay in between. CDR3 in DNA: TGTGCCAGCTCAACCGGGGGACCCCAGCATTTT. Translated, it gives CASSTGGPQHF. Complete variable domain (other parts from reference TRBV18 and TRBJ1-5): NAGVMQNPRHLVRRRGQEARLRCSPMKGHSHVYWYRQLPEEGLKFMVYLQKENIIDESGMPKERFSAEFPKEGPSILRIQQVVRGDSAAYFCASSTGGPQHFGDGTRLSIL.

The chain is built from TRBV5-1 and TRBJ2-2, with 7 bases identical to TRBD1. J was trimmed by 2 bases and V by 1 base; bases with no gene match: 5. The CDR3 runs 16 residues. The V gene's germline CDR1 is SGHRS and CDR2 YFSETQ. The CDR3 nucleotides read TGCGCCAGCAGCTTGTTACAGGGGCGCAACACCGGGGAGCTGTTTTTT. This sequence encodes CASSLLQGRNTGELFF.

The CDR3: CASSVASTGELFF. The CDR3, as DNA: TGTGCCAGCAGCGTAGCTAGCACCGGGGAGCTGTTTTTT. The rearrangement joins TRBV9 to TRBJ2-2, with no clear D. The ends were cut back, 0 bases at V and 4 bases at J, with 4 bases in the middle. Germline V CDR1 and CDR2: SGDLS, YYNGEE. This CDR3 spans 13 amino acids.

This clone was seen only a few times. The chain uses TRBV5-4 and TRBJ2-1, with D tentatively TRBD2 (6 bases). Germline values: CDR1 SGHNT, CDR2 YYREEE (reference sequence). This CDR3 is built from 16 residues. Trimming left V 1 base short and J 0 bases short, with 11 bases between. The CDR3 here is CASSLSGGNSYNEQFF. The CDR3 DNA is TGTGCCAGCAGCTTGAGTGGCGGGAACTCCTACAATGAGCAGTTCTTC. Using reference TRBV5-4 and TRBJ2-1 for the parts outside the CDR3, the full variable domain is ETGVTQSPTHLIKTRGQQVTLRCSSQSGHNTVSWYQQALGQGPQFIFQYYREEENGRGNFPPRFSGLQFPNYSSELNVNALELDDSALYLCASSLSGGNSYNEQFFGPGTRLTVL.

V usage is TRBV7-2 and J usage is TRBJ2-1; TRBD2 agrees at 7 bases. The CDR3 spans 17 residues. Germline CDR1 is SGHTA and CDR2 is FQGNSA. V lost 1 base and J lost 0; bases outside the gene matches: 6. The CDR3 nucleotides are TGTGCCAGCAGCTTAGGAGTAGCGGGCCCCTCCTACAATGAGCAGTTCTTC. It codes for CASSLGVAGPSYNEQFF.

The V call is TRBV29-1, the J call TRBJ2-5; tentative D call: TRBD1 (6 bases). This CDR3 is built from 15 residues. The germline V gene encodes CDR1 SQVTM and CDR2 ANQGSEA. With 7 bases removed from V and 2 bases from J, the gap between germline ends came to 20 bases. CDR3 amino acids: CSAGFGGGAQETQYF. CDR3 DNA: TGCAGCGCCGGGTTCGGTGGGGGCGCGCAAGAGACCCAGTACTTC.

The rearrangement uses TRBV2 and TRBJ2-7, with D tentatively TRBD2 (6 bases). This CDR3 is built from 14 residues. Trimming stripped 7 bases from V and 2 bases from J, with 15 bases between. CDR1 is SNHLY, CDR2 FYNNEI, per germline. This CDR3 is CASTRDSKAYEQYF. The CDR3 nucleotides are TGTGCCAGCACCCGGGACTCGAAGGCCTACGAGCAGTACTTC.

This clone is a singleton in its sample. V usage is TRBV27 and J usage is TRBJ1-1; D is unclear. The CDR3 spans 13 residues. The germline gives CDR1 MNHEY, CDR2 SMNVEV (reference sequence). V was cut by 6 bases and J by 6 bases, with 14 bases left in between. CDR3 sequence reads: CASSSRYSAEAFF. As DNA, the CDR3 is TGTGCCAGCAGCTCGAGGTATAGCGCTGAAGCTTTCTTT.

This clone was seen just once. The chain carries TRBV28 and TRBJ2-3, with a possible D match to TRBD2 (5 bases). CDR1 MDHEN and CDR2 SYDVKM come from the germline V gene. CDR3 length: 14 residues. Trimming removed 8 bases from V and 1 base from J, with 13 bases in between. The CDR3 reads CASSSLGGTDTQYF. The CDR3 DNA sequence: TGTGCCAGCTCTAGCCTCGGGGGCACAGATACGCAGTATTTT.

The chain employs TRBV5-6 and TRBJ1-2, with D hard to call. The CDR3 is 12 amino acids. Trimming removed 1 base from V and 4 bases from J, with 5 bases in between. Germline CDR1 reads SGHDT; CDR2 reads YYEEEE. Here the CDR3 reads CASSLPSYGYTF. The CDR3 nucleotides are TGTGCCAGCAGCTTGCCATCCTATGGCTACACCTTC.

This chain uses TRBV5-1 with TRBJ2-1; the D is unclear. The V end lost 2 bases, the J end lost 6 bases, and 12 bases lay between the germline ends. The CDR3 runs 14 residues. Germline assignment: CDR1 SGHRS and CDR2 YFSETQ. In nucleotides, the CDR3 is TGCGCCAGCAGCTTCGCTACAGCCACCAATGAGCAGTTCTTC. This sequence encodes CASSFATATNEQFF.

V gene TRBV4-1 combines with J gene TRBJ2-7; no firm D call. There are 13 residues in the CDR3. Per the germline V gene, CDR1 is MGHRA and CDR2 is YSYEKL. The V end was cut by 0 bases, the J end by 7 bases, with 10 bases between. CDR3 sequence: CASSQDLSAEQYF. CDR3 bases: TGCGCCAGCAGCCAAGATCTCTCCGCGGAGCAGTACTTC.

This clone was seen a single time. The chain has TRBV5-5 and TRBJ2-7; 9 positions match TRBD2. This CDR3 is 18 amino acids long. The V gene end was trimmed by 2 bases and the J gene end by 1 base; junction bases not matched to a gene: 13. Germline CDR1 reads SGHKS; CDR2 reads YYEKEE (reference sequence). DNA for the CDR3: TGTGCCAGCAGCTTCCCTAGCGGGATTGCTACTGATTCCTACGAGCAGTACTTC. Protein product: CASSFPSGIATDSYEQYF.

The V and J genes are TRBV27 and TRBJ1-2; 7 bases align to TRBD1. Germline CDR1 is MNHEY and CDR2 is SMNVEV (reference sequence). J was trimmed by 7 bases and V by 3 bases; bases with no gene match: 8. This CDR3 region has 14 residues. The CDR3 bases are TGTGCCAGCAGTTTTGGAGGGGGCGAGGTTGGCTACACCTTC. This encodes CASSFGGGEVGYTF.

This clone was observed a single time. The rearrangement links TRBV11-2 to TRBJ2-1; 11 bases line up with TRBD1. Germline V gene data show CDR1 as SGHAT and CDR2 as FQNNGV. This CDR3 comprises 15 residues. The V segment lost 8 bases and the J segment 7 bases; nucleotides outside the gene matches: 10. CDR3 sequence (DNA): TGTGCCAGCGGAGTCGGGACAGGGGGATTGAATGAGCAGTTCTTC. Translating it yields CASGVGTGGLNEQFF.

The genes are TRBV27 and TRBJ2-1; D may be TRBD1 (7 bases). This CDR3 is 15 amino acids long. CDR1 and CDR2 from the germline V gene are MNHEY and SMNVEV (reference sequence). V lost 5 bases and J 6 bases, leaving 17 bases between the germline ends. The CDR3 is CASSIQGGAPNEQFF. Here the CDR3 DNA reads TGTGCCAGCAGTATCCAGGGGGGCGCCCCCAATGAGCAGTTCTTC.

This clone was counted only a few times. J is TRBJ2-7 and V is TRBV11-3, with D unclear. The CDR3 runs 12 residues. Trimming pared 4 bases from V and 4 bases from J, leaving 8 bases between. Looked up from germline, CDR1 is SGHNT and CDR2 is YENEEA. Written as DNA, the CDR3 is TGTGCCAGCAGCTCCCCAAATTACGAGCAGTACTTC. Translated: CASSSPNYEQYF. Looking up the rest from reference TRBV11-3 and TRBJ2-7 gives the full variable domain: EAGVVQSPRYKIIEKKQPVAFWCNPISGHNTLYWYLQNLGQGPELLIRYENEEAVDDSQLPKDRFSAERLKGVDSTLKIQPAELGDSAVYLCASSSPNYEQYFGPGTRLTVT.

This chain joins TRBV18 and TRBJ2-5; the D is unclear. CDR3 length: 13 amino acids. The germline gives CDR1 KGHSH, CDR2 LQKENI. V lost 3 bases and J lost 1, with 6 bases in between. Here the CDR3 reads CASSPIVQETQYF. The CDR3, as DNA: TGTGCCAGCTCACCCATTGTCCAAGAGACCCAGTACTTC.

This clone turned up a few times. The rearrangement links TRBV7-2 to TRBJ2-2; 7 positions match TRBD2. This CDR3 has 14 amino acids. Germline V gives CDR1 SGHTA, CDR2 FQGNSA. V shed 8 bases, J shed 3 bases, and the junction held 6 bases outside the gene matches. The CDR3 loop is CASLGTTHTGELFF. The CDR3 coding sequence is TGTGCCAGCCTCGGGACTACCCACACCGGGGAGCTGTTTTTT.

The V call is TRBV18, the J call TRBJ2-7; a possible D gene is TRBD2 (6 bases). The V gene lost 2 bases and the J gene lost 6 bases, with 8 bases spanning the gap. The germline CDR1 and CDR2 sequences are KGHSH and LQKENI. The length of the CDR3 is 12 residues. The CDR3 reads CASSPGAGEQYF. CDR3 in DNA: TGTGCCAGCTCACCAGGAGCGGGCGAGCAGTACTTC.

The CDR3 DNA reads as TGTGCCACCAGTGCCACACCAGGGGCAGGTTATCAGCCCCAGCATTTT. Its protein is CATSATPGAGYQPQHF. The V call is TRBV24-1, the J call TRBJ1-5; D is perhaps TRBD1 (6 bases). The CDR3 loop spans 16 amino acids. CDR1 and CDR2 (germline): KGHDR, SFDVKD. With 5 bases removed from V and 5 bases from J, the gap between germline ends came to 18 bases.

This rearrangement joins TRBV19 to TRBJ2-3; TRBD1 is a possible D gene (6 bases). This CDR3 has 12 residues. V was pared by 7 bases and J by 10 bases, with 15 bases between. Per the germline V gene, CDR1 is LNHDA and CDR2 is SQIVND (reference sequence). CDR3 in DNA: TGTGCCAGTAATCAACAGGGCAACGCGCAGTATTTT. Protein sequence: CASNQQGNAQYF.

The gene calls are TRBV12-3 or TRBV12-4 and TRBJ2-3; TRBD1 matches at 7 bases. The ends lost 7 bases at V and 14 bases at J; junction bases unmatched: 15. The CDR3 is 13 residues long. CDR3 sequence (DNA): TGTGCCAGCACCGGCACAGGGGCTTTTCGTTCGTATTTT. It yields the protein CASTGTGAFRSYF.

The V gene is TRBV6-2 or TRBV6-3, the J gene TRBJ2-7; D possibly corresponds to TRBD2 (5 bases). Germline CDR1 and CDR2: MNHEY and SVGEGT. The germline V and J ends were trimmed by 1 base and 7 bases, with 17 bases remaining between them. The CDR3 has 15 amino acids. The CDR3 spells CASSYYHPGTSEQYF. Here the CDR3 DNA reads TGTGCCAGCAGTTACTACCATCCGGGAACAAGTGAGCAGTACTTC.